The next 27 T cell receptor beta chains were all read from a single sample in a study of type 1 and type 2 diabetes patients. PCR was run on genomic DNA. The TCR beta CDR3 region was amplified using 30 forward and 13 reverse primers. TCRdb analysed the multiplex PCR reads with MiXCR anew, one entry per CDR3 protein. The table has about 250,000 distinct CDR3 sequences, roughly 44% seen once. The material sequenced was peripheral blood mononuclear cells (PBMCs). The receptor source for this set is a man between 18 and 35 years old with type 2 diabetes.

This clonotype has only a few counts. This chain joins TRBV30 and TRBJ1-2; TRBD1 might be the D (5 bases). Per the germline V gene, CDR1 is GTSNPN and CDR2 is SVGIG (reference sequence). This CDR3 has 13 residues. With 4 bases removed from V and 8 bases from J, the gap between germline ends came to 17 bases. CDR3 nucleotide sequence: TGTGCCTGGACCCATGGGGGGGGTTGGGGCTACACCTTC. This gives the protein CAWTHGGGWGYTF. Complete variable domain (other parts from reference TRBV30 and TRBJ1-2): SQTIHQWPATLVQPVGSPLSLECTVEGTSNPNLYWYRQAAGRGLQLLFYSVGIGQISSEVPQNLSASRPQDRQFILSSKKLLLSDSGFYLCAWTHGGGWGYTFGSGTRLTVV.

In nucleotides, the CDR3 is TGTGCCAGCATGGGACAGCTAGCCAAAAACATTCAGTACTTC. Translation gives CASMGQLAKNIQYF. The rearrangement joins TRBV12-3 or TRBV12-4 to TRBJ2-4; 7 bases line up with TRBD1. The CDR3 runs to 14 residues. V lost 7 bases and J lost 0; bases outside the gene matches: 3.

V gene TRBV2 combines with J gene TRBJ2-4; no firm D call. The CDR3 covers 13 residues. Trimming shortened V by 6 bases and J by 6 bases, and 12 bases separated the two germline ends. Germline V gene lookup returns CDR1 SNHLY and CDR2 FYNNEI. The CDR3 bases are TGTGCCAGCAGCCTAGACCTTGGAAACATTCAGTACTTC. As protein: CASSLDLGNIQYF.

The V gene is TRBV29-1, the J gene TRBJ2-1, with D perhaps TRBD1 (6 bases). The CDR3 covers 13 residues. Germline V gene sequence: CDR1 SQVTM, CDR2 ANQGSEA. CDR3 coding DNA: TGCAGTGCTAGAGGGGGTAGTGGTACTGAGCAGTTCTTC. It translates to CSARGGSGTEQFF.

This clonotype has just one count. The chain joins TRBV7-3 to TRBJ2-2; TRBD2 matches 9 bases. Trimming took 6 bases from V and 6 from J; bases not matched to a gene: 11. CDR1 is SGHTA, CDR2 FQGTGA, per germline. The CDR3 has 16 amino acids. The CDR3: CASSLIAGADAGELFF. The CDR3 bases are TGTGCCAGCAGTCTGATAGCGGGAGCTGACGCCGGGGAGCTGTTTTTT.

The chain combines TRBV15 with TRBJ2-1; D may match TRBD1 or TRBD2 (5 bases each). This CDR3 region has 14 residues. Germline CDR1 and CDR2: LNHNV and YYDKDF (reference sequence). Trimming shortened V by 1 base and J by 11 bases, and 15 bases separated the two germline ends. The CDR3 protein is CATSRGSPGTKQFF. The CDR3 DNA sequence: TGTGCCACCAGCAGAGGCTCCCCCGGGACCAAGCAGTTCTTC.

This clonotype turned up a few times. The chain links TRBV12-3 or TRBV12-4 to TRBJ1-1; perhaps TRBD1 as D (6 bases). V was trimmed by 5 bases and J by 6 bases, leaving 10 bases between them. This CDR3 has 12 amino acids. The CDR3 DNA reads TGTGCCAGCAGTCGACGGACAGCTGAAGCTTTCTTT. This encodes CASSRRTAEAFF.

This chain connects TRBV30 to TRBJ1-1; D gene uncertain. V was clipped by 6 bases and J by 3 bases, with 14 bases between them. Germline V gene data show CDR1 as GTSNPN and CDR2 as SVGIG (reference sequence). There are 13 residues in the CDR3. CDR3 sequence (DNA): TGTGCCTGCCAGAGGGATGGGGACACTGAAGCTTTCTTT. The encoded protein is CACQRDGDTEAFF.

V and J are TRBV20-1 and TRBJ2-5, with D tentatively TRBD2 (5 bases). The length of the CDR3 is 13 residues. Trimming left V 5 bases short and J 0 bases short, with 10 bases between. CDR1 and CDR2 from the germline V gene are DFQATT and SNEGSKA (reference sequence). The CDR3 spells CSAVSVDQETQYF. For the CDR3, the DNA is TGCAGTGCTGTTAGCGTAGACCAAGAGACCCAGTACTTC.

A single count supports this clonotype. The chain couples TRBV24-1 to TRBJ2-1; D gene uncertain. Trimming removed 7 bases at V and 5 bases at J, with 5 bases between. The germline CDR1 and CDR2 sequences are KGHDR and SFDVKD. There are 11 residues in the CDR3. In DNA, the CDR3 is TGTGCCACCAGCAGAGACAATGAGCAGTTCTTC. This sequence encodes CATSRDNEQFF.

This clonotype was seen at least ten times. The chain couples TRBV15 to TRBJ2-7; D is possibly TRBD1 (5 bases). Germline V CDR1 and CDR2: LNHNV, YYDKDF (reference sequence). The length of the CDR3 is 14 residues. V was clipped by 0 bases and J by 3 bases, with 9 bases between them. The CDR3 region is CATSRDLDNYEQYF. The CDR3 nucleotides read TGTGCCACCAGCAGAGACCTGGACAACTACGAGCAGTACTTC.

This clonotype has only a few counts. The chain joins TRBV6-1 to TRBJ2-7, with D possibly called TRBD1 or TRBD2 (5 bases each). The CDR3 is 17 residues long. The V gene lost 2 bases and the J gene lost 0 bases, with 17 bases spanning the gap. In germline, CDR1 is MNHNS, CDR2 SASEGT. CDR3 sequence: CASSESPSGRYSYEQYF. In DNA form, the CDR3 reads TGTGCCAGCAGTGAATCTCCTTCGGGGCGCTACTCCTACGAGCAGTACTTC.

The CDR3 nucleotides read TGTGCCAGCAGCAGAACGAATGAGCAGTTCTTC. This sequence encodes CASSRTNEQFF. The chain combines TRBV5-4 with TRBJ2-7; no clear D gene. The J call is in doubt because the DNA end fits TRBJ2-1 better. Germline V lookup: CDR1 SGHNT, CDR2 YYREEE (reference sequence). The CDR3 spans 11 residues.

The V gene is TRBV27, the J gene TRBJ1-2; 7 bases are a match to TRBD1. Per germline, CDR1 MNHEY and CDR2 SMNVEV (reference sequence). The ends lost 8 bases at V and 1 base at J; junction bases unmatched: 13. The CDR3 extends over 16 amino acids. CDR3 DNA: TGTGCCAGCGGGCGGGGGGACAGCCAGTTTAACTATGGCTACACCTTC. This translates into CASGRGDSQFNYGYTF.

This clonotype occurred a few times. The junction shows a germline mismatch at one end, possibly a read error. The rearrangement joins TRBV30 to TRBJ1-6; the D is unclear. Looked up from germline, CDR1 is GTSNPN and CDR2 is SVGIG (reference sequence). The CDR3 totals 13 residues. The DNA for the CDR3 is TGTGCCTGGAGTGTACCGGGGAATTCACCCCTCTACTTT. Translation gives CAWSVPGNSPLYF.

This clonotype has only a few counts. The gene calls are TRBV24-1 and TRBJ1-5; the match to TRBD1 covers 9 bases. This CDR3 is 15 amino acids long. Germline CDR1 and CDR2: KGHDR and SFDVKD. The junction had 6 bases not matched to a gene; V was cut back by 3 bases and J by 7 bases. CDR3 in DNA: TGTGCCACCAGTGATGGGGGACAGGGTGGCCAGCCCCAGCATTTT. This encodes CATSDGGQGGQPQHF.

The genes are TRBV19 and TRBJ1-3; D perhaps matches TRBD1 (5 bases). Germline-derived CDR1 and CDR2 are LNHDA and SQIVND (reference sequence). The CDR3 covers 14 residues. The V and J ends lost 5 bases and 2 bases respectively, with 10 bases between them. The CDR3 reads CASSEGSAGNTIYF. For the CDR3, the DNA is TGTGCCAGTAGTGAGGGGTCCGCTGGAAACACCATATATTTT.

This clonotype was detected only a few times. The CDR3 DNA sequence: TGTGCCAGTAACCTCCGCGGGGCAAATTATGGCTACACCTTC. As protein: CASNLRGANYGYTF. The chain joins TRBV19 to TRBJ1-2, with D perhaps matching TRBD1 (5 bases). Germline CDR1 and CDR2: LNHDA and SQIVND (reference sequence). V lost 7 bases and J 5 bases, leaving 17 bases between the germline ends. This CDR3 is built from 14 residues. Together with reference TRBV19 and TRBJ1-2, the CDR3 gives the full variable domain: DGGITQSPKYLFRKEGQNVTLSCEQNLNHDAMYWYRQDPGQGLRLIYYSQIVNDFQKGDIAEGYSVSREKKESFPLTVTSAQKNPTAFYLCASNLRGANYGYTFGSGTRLTVV.

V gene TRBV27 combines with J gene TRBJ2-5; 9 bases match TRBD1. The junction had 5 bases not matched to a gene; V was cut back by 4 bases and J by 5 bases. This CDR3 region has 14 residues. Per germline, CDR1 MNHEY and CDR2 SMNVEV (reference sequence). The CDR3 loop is CASSSLGQGETQYF. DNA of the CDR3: TGTGCCAGCAGTTCATTGGGACAGGGTGAGACCCAGTACTTC.

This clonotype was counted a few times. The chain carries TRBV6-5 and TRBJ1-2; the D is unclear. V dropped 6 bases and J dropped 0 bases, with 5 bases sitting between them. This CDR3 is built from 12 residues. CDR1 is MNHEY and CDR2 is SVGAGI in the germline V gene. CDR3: CASSQPNYGYTF. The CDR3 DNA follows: TGTGCCAGCAGCCAGCCTAACTATGGCTACACCTTC.

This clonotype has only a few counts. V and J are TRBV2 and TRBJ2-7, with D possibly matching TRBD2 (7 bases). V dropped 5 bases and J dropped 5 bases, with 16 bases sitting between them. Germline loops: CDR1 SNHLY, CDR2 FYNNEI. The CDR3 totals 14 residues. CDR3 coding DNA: TGTGCCAGCAGTTATGGGGGCGGGGGACACGAGCAGTACTTC. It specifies CASSYGGGGHEQYF.

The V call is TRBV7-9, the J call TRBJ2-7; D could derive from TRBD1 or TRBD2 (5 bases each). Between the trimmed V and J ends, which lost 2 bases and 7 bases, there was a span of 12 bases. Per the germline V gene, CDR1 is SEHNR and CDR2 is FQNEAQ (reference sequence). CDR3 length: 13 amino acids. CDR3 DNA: TGTGCCAGCAGCTTACCGGGACGGGGAGAGCAGTACTTC. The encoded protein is CASSLPGRGEQYF.

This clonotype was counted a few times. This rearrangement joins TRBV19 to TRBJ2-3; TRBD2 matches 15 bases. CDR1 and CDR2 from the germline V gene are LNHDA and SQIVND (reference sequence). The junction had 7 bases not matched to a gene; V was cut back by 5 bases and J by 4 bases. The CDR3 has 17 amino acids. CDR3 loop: CASSPGLAGGIADTQYF. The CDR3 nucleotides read TGTGCCAGTAGTCCGGGACTAGCGGGAGGAATAGCAGATACGCAGTATTTT.

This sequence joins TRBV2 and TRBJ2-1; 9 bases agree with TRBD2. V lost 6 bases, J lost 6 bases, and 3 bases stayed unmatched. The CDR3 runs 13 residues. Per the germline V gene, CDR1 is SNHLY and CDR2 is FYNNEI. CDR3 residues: CASRSSGSNEQFF. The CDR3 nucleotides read TGTGCCAGCAGGAGTAGCGGGAGCAATGAGCAGTTCTTC.

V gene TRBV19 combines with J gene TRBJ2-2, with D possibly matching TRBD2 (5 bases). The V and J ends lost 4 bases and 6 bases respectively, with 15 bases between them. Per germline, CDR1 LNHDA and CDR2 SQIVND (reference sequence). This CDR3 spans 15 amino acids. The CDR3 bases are TGTGCCAGTAGTACTGGGGAGAGGGTGTCCGGGGAGCTGTTTTTT. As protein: CASSTGERVSGELFF.

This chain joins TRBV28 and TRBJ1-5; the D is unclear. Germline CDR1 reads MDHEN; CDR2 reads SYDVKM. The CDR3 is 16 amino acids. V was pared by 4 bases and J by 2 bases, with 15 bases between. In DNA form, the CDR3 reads TGTGCCAGCAGTTCTCTCTCGGGTAGCGGCAATCAGCCCCAGCATTTT. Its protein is CASSSLSGSGNQPQHF.

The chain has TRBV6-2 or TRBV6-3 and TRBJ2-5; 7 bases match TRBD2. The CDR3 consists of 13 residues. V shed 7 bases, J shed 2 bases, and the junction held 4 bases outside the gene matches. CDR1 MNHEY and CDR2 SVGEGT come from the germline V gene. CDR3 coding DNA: TGTGCCAGCAATCGGGGGGAGCAAGAGACCCAGTACTTC. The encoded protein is CASNRGEQETQYF.